The next 5 T cell receptor beta chains were all read from a single sample in a study of blood T cell repertoires in COVID-19. Sequencing was performed with immunoSEQ multiplex PCR; in TCRdb, only in-frame clones are kept and a portion is missing. The table lists fewer than 350,000 clones, roughly 86% of them singletons, with around 0.92% in the top ten. The sample comprised PBMCs or T cells enriched from blood (not recorded which). Receptors were obtained from a woman under 40 who had been exposed to COVID-19.

This chain joins TRBV7-3 and TRBJ1-4; 9 bases are shared with TRBD1. The CDR3 is 19 residues long. V was pared by 5 bases and J by 0 bases, with 13 bases of the junction left unmatched. Germline CDR1 reads SGHTA; CDR2 reads FQGTGA. In DNA form, the CDR3 reads TGTGCCAGCAGCCCTAGGGATACTTGGGACAGGGCAACTAATGAAAAACTGTTTTTT. This translates into CASSPRDTWDRATNEKLFF. Full variable domain (missing parts from reference TRBV7-3 and TRBJ1-4): GAGVSQTPSNKVTEKGKYVELRCDPISGHTALYWYRQSLGQGPEFLIYFQGTGAADDSGLPNDRFFAVRPEGSVSTLKIQRTERGDSAVYLCASSPRDTWDRATNEKLFFGSGTQLSVL.

The chain is built from TRBV21-1 and TRBJ2-7; the table's D call of TRBD2 was not tested on the DNA. TRBV21-1 is given as a pseudogene. This CDR3 is built from 13 residues. The CDR3 spells CASSKERTYEQYF. The DNA for the CDR3 is TGTGCCAGCAGCAAAGAGAGGACCTACGAGCAGTACTTC.

V gene TRBV18 combines with J gene TRBJ2-1; 15 positions agree with TRBD2. The CDR3 runs to 16 residues. The germline CDR1 and CDR2 sequences are KGHSH and LQKENI. J was trimmed by 7 bases and V by 4 bases; bases with no gene match: 5. CDR3 residues: CASSLAGTSGRNEQFF. DNA of the CDR3: TGTGCCAGCTCACTAGCCGGGACTAGCGGGAGGAATGAGCAGTTCTTC. Based on the CDR3 plus reference TRBV18 and TRBJ2-1, the full variable domain is NAGVMQNPRHLVRRRGQEARLRCSPMKGHSHVYWYRQLPEEGLKFMVYLQKENIIDESGMPKERFSAEFPKEGPSILRIQQVVRGDSAAYFCASSLAGTSGRNEQFFGPGTRLTVL.

The chain uses TRBV3-1 (or the pseudogene TRBV3-2) and TRBJ2-5; 8 nucleotides match TRBD2. CDR3 size: 16 residues. Trimming took 4 bases from V and 1 from J; bases not matched to a gene: 8. CDR1 LGHDT and CDR2 YNNKEL come from the germline V gene (reference sequence). The CDR3 region is CASSPLWTSSQETQYF. CDR3 coding DNA: TGTGCCAGCAGCCCCCTCTGGACTAGCAGCCAAGAGACCCAGTACTTC.

The gene calls are TRBV12-3 or TRBV12-4 and TRBJ1-2, with D possibly being TRBD1 (5 bases). The V and J ends lost 7 bases and 5 bases respectively, with 14 bases between them. There are 13 residues in the CDR3. Written as DNA, the CDR3 is TGTGCCAGCAAGGGGCCCCGGGCTTATGGCTACACCTTC. This encodes CASKGPRAYGYTF.